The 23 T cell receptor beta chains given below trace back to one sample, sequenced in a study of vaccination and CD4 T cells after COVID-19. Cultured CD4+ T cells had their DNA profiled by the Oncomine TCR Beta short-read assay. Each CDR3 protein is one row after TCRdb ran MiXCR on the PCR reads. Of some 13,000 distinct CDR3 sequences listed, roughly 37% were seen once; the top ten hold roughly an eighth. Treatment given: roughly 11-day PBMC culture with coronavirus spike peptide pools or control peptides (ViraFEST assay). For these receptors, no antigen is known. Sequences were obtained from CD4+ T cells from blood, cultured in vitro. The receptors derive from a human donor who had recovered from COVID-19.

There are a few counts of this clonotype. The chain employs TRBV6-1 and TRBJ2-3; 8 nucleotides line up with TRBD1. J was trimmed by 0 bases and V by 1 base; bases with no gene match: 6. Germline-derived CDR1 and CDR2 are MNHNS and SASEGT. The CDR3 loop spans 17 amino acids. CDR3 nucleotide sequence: TGTGCCAGCAGTGAAGGGGCAGGGGGCCCTAGCACAGATACGCAGTATTTT. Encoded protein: CASSEGAGGPSTDTQYF.

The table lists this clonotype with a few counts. The CDR3 DNA reads TGCGCCAGCAGTGAGTCGATGGGTCAAGATACGCAGTATTTT. It specifies CASSESMGQDTQYF. J is TRBJ2-3 and V is TRBV10-1; D remains ambiguous. This CDR3 region has 14 residues. Germline V gene lookup returns CDR1 WNHNN and CDR2 SYGVQD (reference sequence). V was trimmed by 0 bases and J by 5 bases, leaving 9 bases between them.

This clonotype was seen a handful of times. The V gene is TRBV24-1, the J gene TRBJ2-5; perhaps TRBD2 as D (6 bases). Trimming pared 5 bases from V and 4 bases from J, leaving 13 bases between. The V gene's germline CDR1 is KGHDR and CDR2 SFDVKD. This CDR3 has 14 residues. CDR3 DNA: TGTGCCACCAGTGTCACCGGGAGAGGAGAGACCCAGTACTTC. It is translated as CATSVTGRGETQYF.

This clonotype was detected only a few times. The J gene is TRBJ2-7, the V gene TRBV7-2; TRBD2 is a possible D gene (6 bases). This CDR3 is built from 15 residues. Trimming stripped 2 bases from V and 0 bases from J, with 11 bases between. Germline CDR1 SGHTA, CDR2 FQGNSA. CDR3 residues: CASSLSGVPSYEQYF. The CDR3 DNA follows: TGTGCCAGCAGCTTATCGGGAGTACCCTCCTACGAGCAGTACTTC.

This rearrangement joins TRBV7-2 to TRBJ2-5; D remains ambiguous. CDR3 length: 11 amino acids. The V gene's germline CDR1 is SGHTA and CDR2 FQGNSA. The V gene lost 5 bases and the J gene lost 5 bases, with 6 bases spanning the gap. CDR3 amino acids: CASSRTETQYF. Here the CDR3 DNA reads TGTGCCAGCAGCCGCACGGAGACCCAGTACTTC.

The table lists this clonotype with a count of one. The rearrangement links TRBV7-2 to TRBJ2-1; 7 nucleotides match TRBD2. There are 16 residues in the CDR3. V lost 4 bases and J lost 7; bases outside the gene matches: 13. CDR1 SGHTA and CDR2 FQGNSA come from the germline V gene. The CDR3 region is CASSSLGSGPLNEQFF. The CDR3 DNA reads TGTGCCAGCAGCTCCCTCGGTAGCGGGCCTTTGAATGAGCAGTTCTTC.

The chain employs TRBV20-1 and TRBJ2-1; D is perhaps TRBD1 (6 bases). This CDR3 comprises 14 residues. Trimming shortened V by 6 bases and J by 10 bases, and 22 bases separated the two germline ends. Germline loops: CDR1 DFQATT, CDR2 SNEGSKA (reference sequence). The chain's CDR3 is CSAFRDINFGEQFF. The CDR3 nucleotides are TGCAGTGCGTTCCGGGACATCAATTTCGGGGAGCAGTTCTTC.

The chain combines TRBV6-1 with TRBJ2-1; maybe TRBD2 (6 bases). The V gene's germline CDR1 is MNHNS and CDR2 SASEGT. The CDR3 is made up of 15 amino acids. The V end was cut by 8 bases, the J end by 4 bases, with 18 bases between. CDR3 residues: CASAPGEASYNEQFF. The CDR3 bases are TGTGCCAGCGCCCCGGGGGAAGCCTCATACAATGAGCAGTTCTTC.

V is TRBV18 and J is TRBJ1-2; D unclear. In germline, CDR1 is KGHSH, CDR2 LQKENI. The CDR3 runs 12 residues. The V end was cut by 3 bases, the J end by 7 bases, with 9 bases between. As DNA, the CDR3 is TGTGCCAGCTCACCCGGGCGGATTGGCTACACCTTC. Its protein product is CASSPGRIGYTF. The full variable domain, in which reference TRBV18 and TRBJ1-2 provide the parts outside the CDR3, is NAGVMQNPRHLVRRRGQEARLRCSPMKGHSHVYWYRQLPEEGLKFMVYLQKENIIDESGMPKERFSAEFPKEGPSILRIQQVVRGDSAAYFCASSPGRIGYTFGSGTRLTVV.

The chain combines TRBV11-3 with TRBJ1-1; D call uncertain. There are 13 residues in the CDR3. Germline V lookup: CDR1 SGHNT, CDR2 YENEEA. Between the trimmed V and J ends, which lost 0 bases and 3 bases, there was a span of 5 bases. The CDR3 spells CASSLDGYTEAFF. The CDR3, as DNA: TGTGCCAGCAGCTTAGACGGGTACACTGAAGCTTTCTTT.

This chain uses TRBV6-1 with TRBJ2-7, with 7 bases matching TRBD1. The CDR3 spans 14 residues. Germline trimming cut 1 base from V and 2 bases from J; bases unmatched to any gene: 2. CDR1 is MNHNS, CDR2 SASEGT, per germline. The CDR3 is CASSEVQGAYEQYF. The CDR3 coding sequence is TGTGCCAGCAGTGAAGTTCAGGGGGCCTACGAGCAGTACTTC.

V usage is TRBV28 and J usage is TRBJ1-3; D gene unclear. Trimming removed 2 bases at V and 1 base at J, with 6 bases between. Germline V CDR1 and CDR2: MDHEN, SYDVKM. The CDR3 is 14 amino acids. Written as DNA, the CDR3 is TGTGCCAGCAGTTTACATGGGTCTGGAAACACCATATATTTT. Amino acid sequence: CASSLHGSGNTIYF.

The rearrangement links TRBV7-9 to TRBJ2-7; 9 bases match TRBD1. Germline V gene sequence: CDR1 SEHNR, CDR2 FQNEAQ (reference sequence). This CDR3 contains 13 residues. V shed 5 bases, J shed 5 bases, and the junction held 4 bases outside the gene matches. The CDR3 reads CASSVGTGNEQYF. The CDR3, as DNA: TGTGCCAGCAGCGTAGGGACAGGGAACGAGCAGTACTTC.

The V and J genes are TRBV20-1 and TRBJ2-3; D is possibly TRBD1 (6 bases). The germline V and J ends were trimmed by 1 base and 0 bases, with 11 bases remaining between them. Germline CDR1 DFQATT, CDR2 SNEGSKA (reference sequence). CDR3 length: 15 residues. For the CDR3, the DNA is TGCAGTGCTAGAGCAGCTCAGGGGAGCACAGATACGCAGTATTTT. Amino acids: CSARAAQGSTDTQYF.

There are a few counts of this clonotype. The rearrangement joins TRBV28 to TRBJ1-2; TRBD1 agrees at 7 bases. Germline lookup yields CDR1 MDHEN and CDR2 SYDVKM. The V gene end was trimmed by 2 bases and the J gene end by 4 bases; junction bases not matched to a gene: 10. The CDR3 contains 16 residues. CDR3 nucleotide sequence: TGTGCCAGCAGTTTACCCGGGACAGCCGATGTCTATGGCTACACCTTC. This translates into CASSLPGTADVYGYTF.

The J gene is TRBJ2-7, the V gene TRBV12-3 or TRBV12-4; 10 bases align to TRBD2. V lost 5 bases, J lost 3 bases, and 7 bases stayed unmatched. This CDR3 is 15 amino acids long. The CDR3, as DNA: TGTGCCAGCAGTCCGAGCGGGAGGGTTGACTACGAGCAGTACTTC. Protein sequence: CASSPSGRVDYEQYF.

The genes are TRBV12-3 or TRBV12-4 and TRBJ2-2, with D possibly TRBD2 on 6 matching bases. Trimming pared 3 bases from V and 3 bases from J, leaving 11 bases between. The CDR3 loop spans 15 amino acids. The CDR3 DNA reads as TGTGCCAGCAGTTTGGCGGGGTTTGACACCGGGGAGCTGTTTTTT. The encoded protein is CASSLAGFDTGELFF.

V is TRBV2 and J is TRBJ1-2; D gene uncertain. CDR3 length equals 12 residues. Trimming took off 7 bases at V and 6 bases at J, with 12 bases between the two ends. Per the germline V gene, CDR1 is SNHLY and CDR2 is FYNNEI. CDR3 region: CASKFYFNGYTF. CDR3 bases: TGTGCCAGCAAGTTTTATTTCAATGGCTACACCTTC.

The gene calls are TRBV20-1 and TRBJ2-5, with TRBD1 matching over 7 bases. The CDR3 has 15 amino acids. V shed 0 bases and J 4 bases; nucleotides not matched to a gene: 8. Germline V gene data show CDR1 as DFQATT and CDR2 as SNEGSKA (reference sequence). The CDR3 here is CSARDRTGAGETQYF. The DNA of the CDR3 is TGCAGTGCTAGAGATCGTACAGGGGCTGGAGAGACCCAGTACTTC.

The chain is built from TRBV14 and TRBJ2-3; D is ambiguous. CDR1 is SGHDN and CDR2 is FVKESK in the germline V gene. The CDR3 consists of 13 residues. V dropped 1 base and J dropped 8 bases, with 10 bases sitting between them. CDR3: CASSQVDLGTQYF. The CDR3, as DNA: TGTGCCAGCAGCCAAGTTGATTTGGGTACGCAGTATTTT.

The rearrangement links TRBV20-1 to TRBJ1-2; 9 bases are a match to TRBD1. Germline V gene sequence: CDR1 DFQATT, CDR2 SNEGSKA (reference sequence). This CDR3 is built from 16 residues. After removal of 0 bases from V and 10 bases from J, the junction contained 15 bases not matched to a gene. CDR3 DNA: TGCAGTGCTAGAGAGATCGAGACAGGGGGTGATTTATCCTACACCTTC. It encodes CSAREIETGGDLSYTF.

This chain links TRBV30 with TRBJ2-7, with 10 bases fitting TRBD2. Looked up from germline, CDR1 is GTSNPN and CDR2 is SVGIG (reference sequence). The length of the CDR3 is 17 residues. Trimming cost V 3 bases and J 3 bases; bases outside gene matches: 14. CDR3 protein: CAWSGEVAGGSIYEQYF. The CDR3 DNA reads TGTGCCTGGAGCGGGGAGGTAGCGGGAGGTTCCATCTACGAGCAGTACTTC. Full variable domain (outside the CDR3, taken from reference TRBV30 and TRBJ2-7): SQTIHQWPATLVQPVGSPLSLECTVEGTSNPNLYWYRQAAGRGLQLLFYSVGIGQISSEVPQNLSASRPQDRQFILSSKKLLLSDSGFYLCAWSGEVAGGSIYEQYFGPGTRLTVT.

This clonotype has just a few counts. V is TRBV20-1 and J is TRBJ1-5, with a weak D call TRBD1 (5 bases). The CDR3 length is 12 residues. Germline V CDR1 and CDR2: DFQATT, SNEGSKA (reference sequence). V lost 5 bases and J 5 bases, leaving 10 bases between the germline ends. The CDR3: CSARDGHQPQHF. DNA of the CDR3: TGCAGTGCTCGGGACGGACATCAGCCCCAGCATTTT.